This TCR beta chain appears in the sequencing data of a study of regulatory T cells in long-lasting Graves disease (dated by TCRdb to about 2021). Turning to the overall study: In the newly diagnosed Graves' disease group, patients had been taking antithyroid drugs for less than 3 months. TCR sequencing covered some 13 persistent and roughly 20 newly diagnosed Graves' disease patients, some 33 samples in total. The study was conducted in China and was registered as a clinical trial. Patients with persistent Graves' disease were compared with patients with newly diagnosed Graves' disease using TCR sequencing and RNA sequencing of peripheral blood. The investigation overall reported the following: The authors noted that the small sample size was a limitation that may lower accuracy. Sequencing and analysis were restricted to the TCR beta chain. More public clonotypes were shared among persistent patients (roughly 2,700) than among newly diagnosed patients (roughly 1,000). Peripheral blood alone was examined, since thyroid tissue, which constituted the primary lesion, could not be accessed. Lower TCR Shannon entropy and fewer highly expanded clones were observed in persistent Graves' disease patients than in newly diagnosed patients, which suggested clonal expansion.

The time point tag for this specimen amounts to: newly diagnosed GD, antithyroid drugs for less than 3 months. For both TCR sequencing and RNA sequencing, RNA was extracted from PBMCs in TRIzol. The diagnosis of Graves' disease was made according to American Thyroid Association guidelines. Patients were recruited from an endocrinology department in Xi'an, China. Each patient gave 8.5 to 9.5 milliliters of peripheral blood, collected in an EDTA anticoagulant tube. Ficoll Paque Plus density gradient separation was used to isolate PBMCs, and no further T cell sorting was performed. An Agilent 2100 Bioanalyzer and agarose gel were used to check RNA quality, while a NanoDrop 2000 measured RNA concentration. Libraries were constructed by multiplex PCR. Sequencing instrument: Illumina HiSeq 4000. iRepertoire HTBI primers and Arm-PCR amplification of CDR3 regions were used to construct TCR beta libraries. Before sequencing, the PCR products underwent gel purification. From the authors' description of their analysis: Across samples, 62 TRBV and 13 to 15 TRBJ segments were identified and used for gene usage analysis of CDR3 amino acid clonotypes. COPE and FqMerger were used to merge the filtered high-quality paired reads into contigs. Contigs were aligned with BLAST to IMGT TRBV, TRBD and TRBJ reference genes, and CDR3 was defined per IMGT. Clonotypes above 0.1% frequency were classified as highly expanded clones. Repertoire diversity was measured by Shannon entropy, and V-J evenness by the Gini coefficient. A clonotype found in more than one individual was treated as public. TCRdb reprocessing: public reads trimmed at Q25 with fastp, clones called with MiXCR, in-frame beta chains kept. Rows are combined by CDR3 protein, so each entry shows the most common genes and DNA. The V and J calls come from TCRdb's annotation, not from the publication. The sample records under 450,000 distinct CDR3 sequences, approximately 12% of which are singletons. The biggest ten clones account for 18% of the sample.

This clonotype was detected many times. Its antigen remains undetermined. Base qualities are not provided; no much larger clone lies one nucleotide away. The sample also formed part of further work on T cells in Graves' hyperthyroidism and ophthalmopathy. Taken from the second paper: A patient counted as having stable Graves' hyperthyroidism if no progression to ophthalmopathy occurred over 18 months of follow-up. Hyperthyroidism patients were aged 18 to 65 years and newly diagnosed, with disease duration of less than 2 months. Patients with uncontrolled infections, other autoimmune diseases, pregnancy or lactation were excluded. Diagnoses relied on clinical symptoms, serum thyroxine and TRAb, thyroid ultrasound and orbital computed tomography. A first-round RT-PCR of the TCR CDR3 used the HTBI primer set with the Qiagen OneStep RT-PCR kit. Most expanded thyroid clonotypes (frequency above 0.001) were also detected in blood, suggesting blood repertoires may reflect thyroid immune responses. In cross-validation, a model built on a 13 V-J signature told ophthalmopathy apart from stable hyperthyroidism with approximately 90% sensitivity and approximately 81% specificity, and in testing the same model reached 80%/75%. During validation, the model predicted progression to ophthalmopathy a median of approximately six months ahead of onset, with more than 55% sensitivity and about 72% specificity. To identify TCR V-J signatures that set the groups apart, the researchers used a discovery cohort of approximately 98 patients, made up of 43 with Graves' ophthalmopathy and 57 with stable Graves' hyperthyroidism. Prospective prediction of ophthalmopathy was tested in an independent validation cohort of some 20 hyperthyroidism patients and 17 patients who later progressed to ophthalmopathy. The 100 or so discovery patients were randomly split 7:3 into training and test sets. In addition, the study compared T-cell repertoires in thyroid tissue and in blood from roughly six Graves' hyperthyroidism patients. After blood sampling, hyperthyroidism patients were treated with methimazole at a starting dose of 30 mg daily, and ophthalmopathy patients were treated with high-dose intravenous methylprednisolone. Libraries were constructed in a second round of multiplex PCR, after which size selection and purification were carried out. The libraries were sequenced on an Illumina HiSeq2000 using paired-end 100 bp reads. SOAPnuke was used to process the raw data, removing reads that contained adapters or uncalled bases, had a mean Phred below 15, or lacked an exact match to the constant primer or identifier. High-quality paired reads were merged using COPE v1.2.5, and each unique nucleotide sequence was defined as a clonotype. Clonotypes were aligned to IMGT TRBV, TRBD and TRBJ reference segments using MiTCR v1.1. Analysis was restricted to V-J combinations with a frequency above 0.0001, which covered 99.2% of repertoires. The TCS score was defined as the ratio of F50 (clonal expansion) to E x V (chaos), calculated using BLOSUM62-based TCRdist between CDR3 peptides within each V-J. Welch's t-statistics and random forest reduced around 520 V-J features to some 14, which were used in a naive Bayes classifier (R e1071). Sample size was not statistically predetermined, and blinding of investigators to group allocation was not performed. The paper reports TCR Vbeta CDR3 sequencing of 130 to 150 peripheral blood samples: fewer than 50 ophthalmopathy, under 85 hyperthyroidism and around 17 progressor patients.

Sequenced material: peripheral blood mononuclear cells (PBMCs), taken at new diagnosis, from a patient treated with antithyroid drugs. This TCR was recovered from a woman aged 18-30 years with Graves disease. Donor details come from another sample of the same person, matched by shared clones.

The CDR3 is CASSLAFGQNTEAFF. The DNA reads as follows: TGTGCCAGCAGCTTAGCGTTTGGACAGAACACTGAAGCTTTCTTT. The chain was built from TRBV7-8 and TRBJ1-1; the D gene is possibly TRBD1, with 5 bases matching. CDR1 is given as SGHVS and CDR2 as FQNEAQ, both from the germline V gene. The CDR3 runs 15 amino acids, cysteine and phenylalanine included. Just CDR3 DNA is preserved here, 45 bases in frame from base 1. V is clipped by 0 bases and J by 1 base, and the sequence between their germline boundaries is 9 bases long.